Here is one TCR beta chain with its context. Antigen unknown. The sample comes from a study of regulatory T cells in long-lasting Graves disease. Study-wide results and caveats: Patients with persistent disease shared 2,700 or so public clonotypes, outpacing the approximately 920 shared by new patients.

The CDR3 consists of 13 residues. Germline-derived CDR1 and CDR2 are PRHDT and FYEKMQ (reference sequence). V lost 5 bases and J lost 8, with 13 bases in between. Time point specified: newly diagnosed GD, antithyroid drugs for less than 3 months. RNA extracted from PBMCs served as the sequencing template. The source of the patients was an endocrinology department in Xi'an, China. Construction of the TCR beta libraries employed iRepertoire HTBI primers in conjunction with Arm-PCR of CDR3 regions. Via MiXCR, TCRdb re-called the multiplex PCR reads, giving one row per CDR3 protein. In the table there are around 500,000 distinct CDR3 sequences, about 16% of which are singletons. This same sample was also taken into another study, of T cells in Graves' hyperthyroidism and ophthalmopathy. As that study records: Researchers defined stable Graves' hyperthyroidism as no ophthalmopathy progression within 18 months. Blood samples included most of the expanded thyroid clonotypes exceeding 0.001.

Sequencing used peripheral blood mononuclear cells (PBMCs), obtained at new diagnosis, from a patient treated with antithyroid drugs. This TCR was sampled from a woman aged 35-65 years with Graves disease. The J gene is TRBJ2-1, the V gene TRBV13; D is unclear. CDR3 protein: CASSPSNKYEQFF. Written as DNA, the CDR3 is TGTGCCAGCAGCCCCTCGAACAAGTATGAGCAGTTCTTC.